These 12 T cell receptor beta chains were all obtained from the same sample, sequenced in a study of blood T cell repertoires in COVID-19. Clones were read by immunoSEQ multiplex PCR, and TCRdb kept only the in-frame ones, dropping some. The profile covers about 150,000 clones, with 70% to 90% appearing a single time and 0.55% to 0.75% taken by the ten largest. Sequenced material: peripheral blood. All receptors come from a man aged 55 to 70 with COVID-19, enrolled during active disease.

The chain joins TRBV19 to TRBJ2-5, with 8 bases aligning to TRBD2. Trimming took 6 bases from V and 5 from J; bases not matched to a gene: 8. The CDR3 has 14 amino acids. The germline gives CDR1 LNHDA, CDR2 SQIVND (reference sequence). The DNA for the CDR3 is TGTGCCAGTAGGAGCGGGGGATTACCGGAGACCCAGTACTTC. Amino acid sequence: CASRSGGLPETQYF.

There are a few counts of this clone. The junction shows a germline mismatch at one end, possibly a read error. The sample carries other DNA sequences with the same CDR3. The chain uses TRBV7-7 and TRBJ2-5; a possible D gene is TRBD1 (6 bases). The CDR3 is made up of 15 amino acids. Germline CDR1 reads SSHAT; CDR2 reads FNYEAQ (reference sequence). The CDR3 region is CASSLAGQGTETQYF. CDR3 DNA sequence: TGTGCTAGCAGCTTAGCTGGGCAGGGGACAGAGACCCAGTACTTC.

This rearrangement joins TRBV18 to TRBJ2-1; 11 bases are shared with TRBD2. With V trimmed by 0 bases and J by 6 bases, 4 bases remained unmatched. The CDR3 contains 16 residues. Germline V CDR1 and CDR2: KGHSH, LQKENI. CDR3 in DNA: TGTGCCAGCTCACCACCGACTAGCGGGAAGGGCAATGAGCAGTTCTTC. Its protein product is CASSPPTSGKGNEQFF.

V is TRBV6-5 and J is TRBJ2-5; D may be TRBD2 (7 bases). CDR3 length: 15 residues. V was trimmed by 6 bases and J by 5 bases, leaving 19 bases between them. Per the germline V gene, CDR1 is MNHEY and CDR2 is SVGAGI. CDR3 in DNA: TGTGCCAGCAGGGTGGGGGGGCTGGCGAGGGAGACCCAGTACTTC. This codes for CASRVGGLARETQYF.

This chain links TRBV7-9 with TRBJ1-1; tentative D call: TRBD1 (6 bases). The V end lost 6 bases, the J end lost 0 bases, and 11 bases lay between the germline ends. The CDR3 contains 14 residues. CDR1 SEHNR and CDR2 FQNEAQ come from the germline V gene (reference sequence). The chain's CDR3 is CASSIGGVNTEAFF. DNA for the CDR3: TGTGCCAGCAGTATAGGGGGAGTGAACACTGAAGCTTTCTTT.

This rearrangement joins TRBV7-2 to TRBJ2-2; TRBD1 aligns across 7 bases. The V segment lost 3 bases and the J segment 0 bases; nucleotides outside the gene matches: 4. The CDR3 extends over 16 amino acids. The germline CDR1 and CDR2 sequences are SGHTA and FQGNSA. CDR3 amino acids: CASSFRTGANTGELFF. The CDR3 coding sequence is TGTGCCAGCAGCTTTCGGACAGGAGCGAACACCGGGGAGCTGTTTTTT.

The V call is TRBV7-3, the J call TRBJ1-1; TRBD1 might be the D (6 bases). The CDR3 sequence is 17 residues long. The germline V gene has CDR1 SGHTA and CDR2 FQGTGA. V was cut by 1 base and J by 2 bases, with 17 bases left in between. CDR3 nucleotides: TGTGCCAGCAGCTTAAACTCGGGAACAGGGATTAACACTGAAGCTTTCTTT. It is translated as CASSLNSGTGINTEAFF.

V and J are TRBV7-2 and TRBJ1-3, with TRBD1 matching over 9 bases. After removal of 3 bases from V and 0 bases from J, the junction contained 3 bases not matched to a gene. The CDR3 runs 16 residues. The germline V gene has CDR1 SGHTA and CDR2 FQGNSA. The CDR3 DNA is TGTGCCAGCAGCTTGGGGACAGGGTTCTCTGGAAACACCATATATTTT. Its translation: CASSLGTGFSGNTIYF.

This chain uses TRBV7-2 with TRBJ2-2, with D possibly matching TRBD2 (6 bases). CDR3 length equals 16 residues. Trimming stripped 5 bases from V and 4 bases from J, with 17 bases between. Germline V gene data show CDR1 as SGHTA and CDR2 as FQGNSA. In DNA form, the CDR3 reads TGTGCCAGCAGCGCATCAGGGACTCTAGTCACCGGGGAGCTGTTTTTT. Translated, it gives CASSASGTLVTGELFF.

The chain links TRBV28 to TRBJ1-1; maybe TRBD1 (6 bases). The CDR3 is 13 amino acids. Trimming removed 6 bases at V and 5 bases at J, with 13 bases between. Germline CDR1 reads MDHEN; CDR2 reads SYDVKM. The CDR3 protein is CASSAPGVTEAFF. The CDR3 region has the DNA TGTGCCAGCAGCGCCCCAGGGGTAACTGAAGCTTTCTTT.

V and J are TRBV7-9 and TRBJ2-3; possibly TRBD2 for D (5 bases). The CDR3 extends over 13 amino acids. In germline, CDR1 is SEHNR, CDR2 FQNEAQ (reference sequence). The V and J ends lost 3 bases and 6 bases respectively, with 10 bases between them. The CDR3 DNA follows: TGTGCCAGCAGCTTTAGTGGGGAGGATACGCAGTATTTT. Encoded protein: CASSFSGEDTQYF.

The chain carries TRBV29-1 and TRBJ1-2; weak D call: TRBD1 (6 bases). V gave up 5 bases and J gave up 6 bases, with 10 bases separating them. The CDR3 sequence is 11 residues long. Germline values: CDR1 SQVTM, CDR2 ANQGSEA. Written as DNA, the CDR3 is TGCAGCGTTCCTTACAGGGATGGCTACACCTTC. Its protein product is CSVPYRDGYTF. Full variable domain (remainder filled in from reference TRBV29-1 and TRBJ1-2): SAVISQKPSRDICQRGTSLTIQCQVDSQVTMMFWYRQQPGQSLTLIATANQGSEATYESGFVIDKFPISRPNLTFSTLTVSNMSPEDSSIYLCSVPYRDGYTFGSGTRLTVV.